This is a list of T cell receptor beta chains from one sample in a study of CD8 T cells in Susac syndrome. MiXCR, applied by TCRdb to the immunoSEQ multiplex PCR reads, yields one record per CDR3 protein. This table holds 180,000 or so distinct CDR3 sequences, roughly 94% found once. The sample was CD4+ T cells from PBMCs. Source of these receptors: a human donor with Susac syndrome. Each CDR3 is given with its conserved first and last residue.

CDR3,V
CASSQDHTTQYF,TRBV4-1
CASSEKGRETQYF,TRBV2
CASSSRTSYNEQFF,TRBV6-2/TRBV6-3
CASSPTRTSSYNEQFF,TRBV5-4
CASSQVGTDVTDTQYF,TRBV4-2
CASSLGREQYF,TRBV7-2
CSAPKPLNTEAFF,TRBV20-1
CASTLDGASGANVLTF,TRBV2
CSATGNSGNTIYF,TRBV20-1
CASSLALGAGVDYTF,TRBV7-2
CASSVEALDGSGANVLTF,TRBV9
CSVARGQVETQYF,TRBV29-1
CASSFRRGTYEQYF,TRBV12-3/TRBV12-4
CASSYKVVASKLFF,TRBV6-5
CASSQGRLNTEAFF,TRBV3-1
CSAKTGTVLRGYTF,TRBV20-1
CASSPRDRATNEKLFF,TRBV18
CASSLGSVGYNEQFF,TRBV5-1
CASSQGVGPQYF,TRBV7-2
CSASGISNQPQHF,TRBV20-1
CASSVHSYEQYF,TRBV7-9
CASSQRCQATNQPQHF,TRBV23-1
CASSYGGAPEQFF,TRBV5-6
CASSLAVSSTDTQYF,TRBV12-3/TRBV12-4
CASSIASGGTGELFF,TRBV19
CASSADRGLGEQYF,TRBV9
CASSYRADGELFF,TRBV6-6
CASSLARAGGRTGELFF,TRBV5-1
CASSVDGRGWDTQYF,TRBV9
CSARDRSSNQPQHF,TRBV20-1
CASSVATDFDNEQFF,TRBV9
CASSQGRPGQVVNEQYF,TRBV3-1
CSVEVRGGTEAFF,TRBV29-1
CASDSLGNQMVGGYTF,TRBV2
CASSRGPREKLFF,TRBV3-1
CASSLNWKGARTEAFF,TRBV4-3
CASSSPAGRTPFEQYF,TRBV28
CSASGDYSGYEQFF,TRBV20-1
CSATSTTVEQFF,TRBV20-1
CASSSTGTGGTGELFF,TRBV6-5
CASTRESSPLHF,TRBV6-2/TRBV6-3
CAWSVTAYEQYF,TRBV30
CAWSRDRGSDSNQPQHF,TRBV30
CAWSRGPGDTQYF,TRBV30
CASSHRDEEQFF,TRBV28
CASSLRRFRDPSTDTQYF,TRBV4-3
CASSSGTGASNEQFF,TRBV19